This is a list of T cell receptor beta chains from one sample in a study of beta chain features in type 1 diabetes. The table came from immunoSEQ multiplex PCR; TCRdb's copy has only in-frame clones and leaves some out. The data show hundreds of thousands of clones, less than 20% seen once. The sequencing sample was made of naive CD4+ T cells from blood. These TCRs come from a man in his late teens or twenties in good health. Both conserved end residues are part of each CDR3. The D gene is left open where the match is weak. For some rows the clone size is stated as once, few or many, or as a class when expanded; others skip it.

CDR3: CASSPLGQGAGETQYF
DNA: TGCGCCAGCAGCCCTTTGGGACAGGGGGCGGGTGAGACCCAGTACTTC
V: TRBV23-1
size: .
J: TRBJ2-5
D: TRBD1

CDR3: CASSQFARAGSRPDTQYF
DNA: TGCGCCAGCAGCCAATTCGCTCGGGCAGGGAGCCGCCCAGATACGCAGTATTTT
V: TRBV4-3
size: .
J: TRBJ2-3
D: .

CDR3: CASSFSGQETQYF
DNA: TGTGCCAGCAGTTTTAGCGGCCAAGAGACCCAGTACTTC
V: TRBV2
size: few
J: TRBJ2-5
D: .

CDR3: CASSLKGGYTF
DNA: TGTGCCAGCAGCTTGAAGGGCGGCTACACCTTC
V: TRBV7-9
size: few
J: TRBJ1-2
D: .

CDR3: CASSLSHEQYF
DNA: TGTGCCAGCAGCTTGAGCCACGAGCAGTACTTC
V: TRBV5-4
size: few
J: TRBJ2-7
D: .

CDR3: CASSLSGAYNEQFF
DNA: TGTGCCAGCAGCTTGAGCGGAGCTTACAATGAGCAGTTCTTC
V: TRBV7-9
size: .
J: TRBJ2-1
D: .

CDR3: CASSLMLIGRGTGELFF
DNA: TGCGCCAGCAGCTTAATGCTCATAGGACGGGGCACCGGGGAGCTGTTTTTT
V: TRBV5-1
size: .
J: TRBJ2-2
D: .

CDR3: CASSLAHGWDYEQYF
DNA: TGTGCCAGCAGCTTGGCCCACGGGTGGGACTACGAGCAGTACTTC
V: TRBV5-6
size: .
J: TRBJ2-7
D: .

CDR3: CASRGDSFSYEQYF
DNA: TGTGCCAGCAGGGGCGACTCGTTCTCCTACGAGCAGTACTTC
V: TRBV2
size: .
J: TRBJ2-7
D: .

CDR3: CASSLSGQGAKQYF
DNA: TGTGCCAGCAGCTTATCGGGACAGGGGGCGAAGCAGTACTTC
V: TRBV7-3
size: few
J: TRBJ2-7
D: TRBD1

CDR3: CATSRAPGEGQNEQFF
DNA: TGTGCCACCAGCAGAGCCCCGGGGGAGGGCCAGAATGAGCAGTTCTTC
V: TRBV15
size: .
J: TRBJ2-1
D: TRBD2

CDR3: CASSLLGPPSVFF
DNA: TGTGCCAGCAGCCTCCTTGGGCCCCCCTCGGTGTTTTTT
V: TRBV28
size: few
J: TRBJ2-2
D: .

CDR3: CASSSEAGGSSYEQYF
DNA: TGTGCCAGCAGCTCAGAAGCGGGAGGCAGCTCCTACGAGCAGTACTTC
V: TRBV7-2
size: few
J: TRBJ2-7
D: TRBD2

CDR3: CASSLLETQYF
DNA: TGTGCCAGCAGCCTGTTGGAGACCCAGTACTTC
V: TRBV7-6
size: few
J: TRBJ2-5
D: .

CDR3: CASSQEDGFSAFF
DNA: TGCGCCAGCAGCCAAGAGGATGGATTTTCAGCTTTCTTT
V: TRBV4-1
size: .
J: TRBJ1-1
D: .

CDR3: CASSSKLAGGRTGANVLTF
DNA: TGTGCCAGCAGCTCGAAACTAGCGGGGGGCCGTACTGGGGCCAACGTCCTGACTTTC
V: TRBV7-6
size: .
J: TRBJ2-6
D: TRBD2

CDR3: CASSQDVRLAGFTDTQYF
DNA: TGCGCCAGCAGCCAAGATGTGAGACTAGCGGGATTCACAGATACGCAGTATTTT
V: TRBV4-1
size: .
J: TRBJ2-3
D: TRBD2

CDR3: CASSISGEGYEQYF
DNA: TGTGCCAGCAGCATTAGCGGGGAGGGCTACGAGCAGTACTTC
V: TRBV7-9
size: few
J: TRBJ2-7
D: TRBD2

CDR3: CSVERGAGYGYTF
DNA: TGCAGCGTTGAACGAGGGGCGGGTTATGGCTACACCTTC
V: TRBV29-1
size: few
J: TRBJ1-2
D: .

CDR3: CASSFRGLAGLQETQYF
DNA: TGCGCCAGCAGCTTCCGGGGACTAGCGGGACTCCAAGAGACCCAGTACTTC
V: TRBV5-1
size: .
J: TRBJ2-5
D: TRBD2

CDR3: CASSLVQPGGYTF
DNA: TGTGCCAGCAGCTTAGTACAGCCGGGTGGCTACACCTTC
V: TRBV13
size: few
J: TRBJ1-2
D: .

CDR3: CASSLEAGETGELFF
DNA: TGTGCCAGCAGCTTAGAGGCAGGGGAAACCGGGGAGCTGTTTTTT
V: TRBV7-3
size: .
J: TRBJ2-2
D: .

CDR3: CASSLGLPTEAFF
DNA: TGTGCCAGCAGTCTGGGACTCCCCACAGAAGCTTTCTTT
V: TRBV7-2
size: .
J: TRBJ1-1
D: .

CDR3: CASSPGQRLREQFF
DNA: TGTGCCAGCAGCCCGGGCCAGAGGTTGCGTGAGCAGTTCTTC
V: TRBV7-9
size: few
J: TRBJ2-1
D: .

CDR3: CASSLAGQGTTDTQYF
DNA: TGTGCCAGCAGCTTAGCCGGCCAGGGAACAACAGATACGCAGTATTTT
V: TRBV7-2
size: .
J: TRBJ2-3
D: .

CDR3: CASSVQPSGPKREQFF
DNA: TGTGCCAGCAGCGTCCAGCCTAGCGGCCCTAAAAGGGAGCAGTTCTTC
V: TRBV9
size: .
J: TRBJ2-1
D: TRBD2

CDR3: CASSIRQSPMKMELFF
DNA: TGTGCCAGCAGCATACGCCAGAGCCCAATGAAAATGGAACTGTTTTTT
V: TRBV13
size: .
J: TRBJ1-4
D: .

CDR3: CASSSPLAGGLYEQYF
DNA: TGTGCCAGCAGTTCTCCACTAGCGGGGGGGCTCTACGAGCAGTACTTC
V: TRBV27
size: few
J: TRBJ2-7
D: TRBD2

CDR3: CASGRGDTQYF
DNA: TGTGCCAGCGGGCGCGGCGATACGCAGTATTTT
V: TRBV2
size: .
J: TRBJ2-3
D: .

CDR3: CASSVGSSGSYEQYF
DNA: TGTGCCAGCAGCGTAGGCTCTAGCGGGTCCTACGAGCAGTACTTC
V: TRBV9
size: few
J: TRBJ2-7
D: TRBD2

CDR3: CASSSRDNEKLFF
DNA: TGTGCCAGCAGCTCGCGGGATAATGAAAAACTGTTTTTT
V: TRBV5-6
size: .
J: TRBJ1-4
D: .

CDR3: CASSFAYTGELFF
DNA: TGTGCCAGCAGCTTCGCGTACACCGGGGAGCTGTTTTTT
V: TRBV11-3
size: few
J: TRBJ2-2
D: .

CDR3: CASSLIGTGPTDTQYF
DNA: TGCGCCAGCAGTTTAATCGGGACAGGGCCCACAGATACGCAGTATTTT
V: TRBV4-3
size: few
J: TRBJ2-3
D: TRBD1

CDR3: CARSPSRTLYNEQFF
DNA: TGTGCCAGAAGCCCCTCGCGGACCCTTTACAATGAGCAGTTCTTC
V: TRBV5-3
size: .
J: TRBJ2-1
D: .

CDR3: CASSTGREQYF
DNA: TGTGCCAGTAGTACAGGGCGCGAGCAGTACTTC
V: TRBV19
size: .
J: TRBJ2-7
D: .

CDR3: CASSGTHSSYEQYF
DNA: TGTGCCAGCAGCGGAACTCACAGCTCCTACGAGCAGTACTTC
V: TRBV9
size: few
J: TRBJ2-7
D: .

CDR3: CASSETGTGVYEQYF
DNA: TGCGCCAGCAGCGAAACCGGGACAGGCGTCTACGAGCAGTACTTC
V: TRBV5-1
size: .
J: TRBJ2-7
D: TRBD1

CDR3: CASSQAANVNTGELFF
DNA: TGCGCCAGCAGCCAAGCGGCTAACGTGAACACCGGGGAGCTGTTTTTT
V: TRBV4-3
size: .
J: TRBJ2-2
D: .

CDR3: CASFRLISNTEAFF
DNA: TGTGCCAGCTTTCGGCTTATTTCGAACACTGAAGCTTTCTTT
V: TRBV18
size: few
J: TRBJ1-1
D: .

CDR3: CASSLDGNPTEAFF
DNA: TGCGCCAGCAGCTTGGACGGGAATCCCACTGAAGCTTTCTTT
V: TRBV5-1
size: few
J: TRBJ1-1
D: .

CDR3: CSASPQETQYF
DNA: TGCAGTGCTAGTCCACAAGAGACCCAGTACTTC
V: TRBV20-1
size: .
J: TRBJ2-5
D: .

CDR3: CASLRDRVVSGANVLTF
DNA: TGTGCCAGCCTTCGGGACAGGGTTGTCTCTGGGGCCAACGTCCTGACTTTC
V: TRBV2
size: .
J: TRBJ2-6
D: TRBD1